The rows below give T cell receptor beta chains drawn from one sample of a study of blood T cell repertoires in COVID-19. Libraries were prepared by immunoSEQ multiplex PCR; TCRdb keeps only in-frame clonotypes and omits some of them. This repertoire shows roughly 100,000 clones, about 91% found once; its top ten account for approximately 5.6%. The specimen sequenced was peripheral blood. Receptors originate from a human donor in a cohort sampled during active COVID-19. CDR3s include the opening cysteine and the closing phenylalanine or tryptophan. The D gene is left open where the match is weak. Some rows have no size entry. The others give once, few or many, or a class for an expanded clone.

DNA	CDR3	size	V	J	D
TGCGCCAGCAGCCTAGGACTAGTAGTCGCAGATACGCAGTATTTT	CASSLGLVVADTQYF	-	TRBV4-1	TRBJ2-3	TRBD2
TGTGCCAGCAGTTACGACGGGTATGGCTACACCTTC	CASSYDGYGYTF	-	TRBV6-2/TRBV6-3	TRBJ1-2	-
TGTGCCAGCAGCTTATCCCGACTACCCACCCCGTTCTTC	CASSLSRLPTPFF	-	TRBV7-2	TRBJ2-1	-
TGTGCCTGGAGCCCAGAACAAGAGACCCAGTACTTC	CAWSPEQETQYF	-	TRBV30	TRBJ2-5	-
TGTGCCAGCAGCACCGTGGGCCGCCACGAGCAGTACTTC	CASSTVGRHEQYF	-	TRBV13	TRBJ2-7	-
TGTGCCAGCAGCAGACAGACCTTCTATGGCTACACCTTC	CASSRQTFYGYTF	-	TRBV6-5	TRBJ1-2	-
TGTGCCAGCAGCTCCGGGACTAGCGGGGGGTCTACAGATACGCAGTATTTT	CASSSGTSGGSTDTQYF	-	TRBV7-8	TRBJ2-3	TRBD2
TGTGCCAGTAGTGGAAGAGGACAGGGAGACACCATATATTTT	CASSGRGQGDTIYF	once	TRBV19	TRBJ1-3	TRBD1
TGTGCCAGCAGCGAAAAGCCAAGGACTAGCGGGAGCTACAATGAGCAGTTCTTC	CASSEKPRTSGSYNEQFF	-	TRBV5-4	TRBJ2-1	TRBD2
TGTGCCAGCAGCCAAGATCCGGGGGGGGTTCGGAGCTACACCTTC	CASSQDPGGVRSYTF	-	TRBV4-2	TRBJ1-2	-
TGTGCCACCAGTGGAAGGGACAGATCGATAGCGGAGGTGGACGGGGAGCTGTTTTTT	CATSGRDRSIAEVDGELFF	-	TRBV24-1	TRBJ2-2	-
TGTGCCAGCAGCGTAGAAAGCGGCACTGAGCAGTTCTTC	CASSVESGTEQFF	once	TRBV9	TRBJ2-1	-
TGTGCCAGCATTAAAATGACAGGGACCGACGAGCAGTACTTC	CASIKMTGTDEQYF	once	TRBV2	TRBJ2-7	TRBD1
TGTGCCAGCAGTTTAGCAGGGGGGCCAAAGACCCAGTACTTC	CASSLAGGPKTQYF	-	TRBV27	TRBJ2-5	-
TGTGCCAGCAGTAGTTCGCGGGAGGTCACAGATACGCAGTATTTT	CASSSSREVTDTQYF	-	TRBV7-6	TRBJ2-3	TRBD2
TGTGCCAGCTCGGTGCTCGGGAGCACAGATACGCAGTATTTT	CASSVLGSTDTQYF	-	TRBV5-6	TRBJ2-3	-
TGTGCCAGCAGCGCCTCAGGGGGCACTGAAGCTTTCTTT	CASSASGGTEAFF	few	TRBV11-3	TRBJ1-1	TRBD1
TGTGCCAGCAGCCCCGGGGAGCTAGCGACCTACGAGCAGTACTTC	CASSPGELATYEQYF	-	TRBV3-1/TRBV3-2	TRBJ2-7	-
TGTGCCTGGAGCATCTATCGGGCCTCACCGGATTGGGGCCCACTTTCTTCACCCCTCCACTTT	CAWSIYRASPDWGPLSSPLHF	-	TRBV30	TRBJ1-6	-
TGCGCCAGCAGCAAACAGCGGGGTGGGTATGAGCAGTTCTTC	CASSKQRGGYEQFF	-	TRBV5-1	TRBJ2-1	TRBD2
TGCGCCAGCAGCTTGAGCAGGAGGGTCCACGAGCAGTACTTC	CASSLSRRVHEQYF	few	TRBV5-1	TRBJ2-7	-
TGTGCCAGTAGTCCCATGTTTTCCCAGTACAATGAGCAGTTCTTC	CASSPMFSQYNEQFF	-	TRBV19	TRBJ2-1	-
TGCGCCAGCAGCCAAGAGTGGGGGACAGTCGGCAATGAGCAGTTCTTC	CASSQEWGTVGNEQFF	once	TRBV4-3	TRBJ2-1	TRBD1
TGTGCCAGTAGTATAGCTCCCACTAGTAACTACAATGAGCAGTTCTTC	CASSIAPTSNYNEQFF	-	TRBV19	TRBJ2-1	-
TGCAGCCACGCTACTAGCGTCACCTACAATGAGCAGTTCTTC	CSHATSVTYNEQFF	-	TRBV29-1	TRBJ2-1	TRBD2
TGTGCCAGCAGTTCGACTCCCACCCCTTACAATGAGCAGTTCTTC	CASSSTPTPYNEQFF	-	TRBV5-4	TRBJ2-1	-
TGTGCCAGCAGCGTAGAAGAGCAAGAGACCCAGTACTTC	CASSVEEQETQYF	-	TRBV9	TRBJ2-5	-
TGTGCCAGCAGCTTGGCCACATCAGATACGCAGTATTTT	CASSLATSDTQYF	-	TRBV5-5	TRBJ2-3	-
TGTGCCAGTAGTATTTGGACTACGATGACAGGGATGGTCGCTAACTATGGCTACACCTTC	CASSIWTTMTGMVANYGYTF	once	TRBV19	TRBJ1-2	TRBD1
TGTGCCAGCAGTCAGGGGGACAGCCTACTGTGGGAGCAGTACTTC	CASSQGDSLLWEQYF	-	TRBV6-2/TRBV6-3	TRBJ2-7	TRBD1
TGTGCCAGCCTACCTACTAGGGCTTCCACTGAAGCTTTCTTT	CASLPTRASTEAFF	-	TRBV28	TRBJ1-1	-
TGCGCCAGCAGCTTGGGACAGGGATCGTACGAGCAGTACTTC	CASSLGQGSYEQYF	-	TRBV5-1	TRBJ2-7	TRBD1
TGTGCCAGTAGTATAGGAGGCTATAGCAATCAGCCCCAGCATTTT	CASSIGGYSNQPQHF	-	TRBV19	TRBJ1-5	-
TGCAGTGCTACCTTTGATACGCAGTATTTT	CSATFDTQYF	-	TRBV20-1	TRBJ2-3	-